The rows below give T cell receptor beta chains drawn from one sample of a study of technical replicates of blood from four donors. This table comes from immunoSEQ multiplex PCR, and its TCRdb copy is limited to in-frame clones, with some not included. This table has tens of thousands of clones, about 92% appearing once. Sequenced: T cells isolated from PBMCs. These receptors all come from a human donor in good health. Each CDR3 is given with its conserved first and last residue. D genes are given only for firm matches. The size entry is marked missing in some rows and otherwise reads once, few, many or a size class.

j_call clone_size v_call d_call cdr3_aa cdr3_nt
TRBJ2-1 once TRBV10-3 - CAISESGGPTYNEQFF TGTGCCATCAGTGAGTCGGGGGGGCCCACCTACAATGAGCAGTTCTTC
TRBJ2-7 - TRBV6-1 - CATATGLYYEQYF TGTGCCACCGCCACAGGGTTATACTACGAGCAGTACTTC
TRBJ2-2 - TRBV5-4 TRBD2 CASRPSSGSGELFF TGTGCCAGCAGACCCTCTAGCGGGAGCGGGGAGCTGTTTTTT
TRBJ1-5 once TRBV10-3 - CAISESREPQHF TGTGCCATCAGTGAGTCCCGAGAGCCCCAGCATTTT
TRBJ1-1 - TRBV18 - CASSPPQGSHTEAFF TGTGCCAGCTCGCCCCCTCAGGGCTCTCACACTGAAGCTTTCTTT
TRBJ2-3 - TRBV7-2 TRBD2 CASSLVGGLAGGRTDTQYF TGTGCCAGCAGCCTCGTAGGCGGACTAGCGGGGGGACGCACAGATACGCAGTATTTT
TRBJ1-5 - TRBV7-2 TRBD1 CASSLMGGTGTQPQHF TGTGCCAGCAGCTTAATGGGGGGGACAGGGACTCAGCCCCAGCATTTT
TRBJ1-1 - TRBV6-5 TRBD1 CASSVTGTGTEAFF TGTGCCAGCAGTGTGACCGGGACAGGGACTGAAGCTTTCTTT
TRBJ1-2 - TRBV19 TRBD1 CASSTTGVHYGYTF TGTGCCAGTAGTACCACAGGGGTTCACTATGGCTACACCTTC
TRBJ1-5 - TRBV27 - CASSLSTYSNQPQHF TGTGCCAGCAGTTTGTCAACATATAGCAATCAGCCCCAGCATTTT
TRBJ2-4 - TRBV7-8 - CASTLIAGNPSKNIQYF TGTGCCAGCACCCTAATTGCTGGTAATCCGTCAAAAAACATTCAGTACTTC
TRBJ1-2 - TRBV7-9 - CASSEGETYGYTF TGTGCCAGCAGCGAGGGAGAGACTTATGGCTACACCTTC
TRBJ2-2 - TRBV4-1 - CASSLQGNTGELFF TGCGCCAGCAGCTTACAGGGGAACACCGGGGAGCTGTTTTTT
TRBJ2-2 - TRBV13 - CASTGIDSGELFF TGTGCCAGCACAGGTATCGATTCCGGGGAGCTGTTTTTT
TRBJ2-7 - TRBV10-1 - CASSQALTGPYEQYF TGCGCCAGCAGTCAAGCGCTCACCGGCCCCTACGAGCAGTACTTC